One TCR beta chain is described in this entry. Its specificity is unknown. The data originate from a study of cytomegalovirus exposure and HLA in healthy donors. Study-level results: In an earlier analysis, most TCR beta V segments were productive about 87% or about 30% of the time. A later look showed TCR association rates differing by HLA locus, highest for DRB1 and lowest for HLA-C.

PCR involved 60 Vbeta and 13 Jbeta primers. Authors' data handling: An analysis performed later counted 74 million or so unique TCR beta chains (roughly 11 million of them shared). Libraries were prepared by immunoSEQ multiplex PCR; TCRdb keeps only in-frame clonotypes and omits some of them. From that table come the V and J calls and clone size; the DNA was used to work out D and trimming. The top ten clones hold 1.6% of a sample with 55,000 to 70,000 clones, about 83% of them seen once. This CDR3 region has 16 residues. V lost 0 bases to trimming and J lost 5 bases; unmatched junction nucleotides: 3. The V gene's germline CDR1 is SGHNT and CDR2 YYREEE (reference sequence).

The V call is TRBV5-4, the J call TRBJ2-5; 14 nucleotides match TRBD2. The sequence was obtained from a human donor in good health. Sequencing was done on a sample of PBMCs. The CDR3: CASSLGGLAGVETQYF. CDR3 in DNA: TGTGCCAGCAGCTTGGGGGGACTAGCGGGAGTCGAGACCCAGTACTTC.